The 32 T cell receptor beta chains below all came from one sample that was sequenced in a study of blood T cells in healthy people across ages. A second PCR, run for roughly 7 to 11 cycles, used a sample-barcoded 5' primer plus a J-beta primer mix. MiXCR was run by TCRdb on the 5' RACE reads, yielding one entry per CDR3 protein. The data show approximately 800,000 distinct CDR3 sequences, 25% seen once. The same data also went into a second study, on T cells of mothers and their children.

The sample comprised blood. These receptors originate from a boy between 10 and 17 years old in good health.

This chain links TRBV4-3 with TRBJ2-7; TRBD1 agrees at 9 bases. CDR1 and CDR2 from the germline V gene are LGHNA and YSLEER. V was pared by 0 bases and J by 2 bases, with 8 bases of the junction left unmatched. CDR3 size: 17 residues. In DNA form, the CDR3 reads TGCGCCAGCAGCCAAGATCTTGAGGACAGGGGAACCTACGAGCAGTACTTC. It is translated as CASSQDLEDRGTYEQYF.

The J gene is TRBJ2-5, the V gene TRBV12-3 or TRBV12-4; D possibly matches TRBD1 or TRBD2 (6 bases each). This CDR3 spans 15 amino acids. The V end lost 3 bases, the J end lost 2 bases, and 13 bases lay between the germline ends. In DNA form, the CDR3 reads TGTGCCAGCAGTTTTTGGGGGGCCTCGCAAGAGACCCAGTACTTC. Translating it yields CASSFWGASQETQYF.

V usage is TRBV11-2 and J usage is TRBJ2-5; no reliable D call. The CDR3 totals 14 residues. Germline CDR1 SGHAT, CDR2 FQNNGV. The ends were cut back, 1 base at V and 2 bases at J, with 8 bases in the middle. CDR3 nucleotides: TGTGCCAGCAGCTTAGTGGAAGATCAAGAGACCCAGTACTTC. It encodes CASSLVEDQETQYF.

The rearrangement links TRBV29-1 to TRBJ1-1, with a possible D match to TRBD1 (5 bases). The ends were cut back, 4 bases at V and 1 base at J, with 19 bases in the middle. CDR1 SQVTM and CDR2 ANQGSEA come from the germline V gene. The CDR3 extends over 16 amino acids. The CDR3 DNA reads TGCAGCGTTGGGGGAAACTCGGGACTGAAGAACACTGAAGCTTTCTTT. It yields the protein CSVGGNSGLKNTEAFF.

This chain links TRBV12-3 or TRBV12-4 with TRBJ2-2; D ambiguous. Trimming removed 5 bases at V and 8 bases at J, with 9 bases between. CDR3 length: 12 amino acids. The CDR3 DNA follows: TGTGCCAGCAGTACCCAGGCTGGGGAGCTGTTTTTT. It yields the protein CASSTQAGELFF.

Only a few counts were recorded for this clonotype. The chain recombines TRBV7-9 with TRBJ2-1, with 7 bases fitting TRBD2. Unmatched junction bases numbered 13, after V lost 6 bases and J lost 5 bases. The CDR3 loop spans 16 amino acids. Germline loops: CDR1 SEHNR, CDR2 FQNEAQ (reference sequence). CDR3 coding DNA: TGTGCCAGCAGTTACGAGGGAGGGCCGGGGGACAATGAGCAGTTCTTC. Translated: CASSYEGGPGDNEQFF. Based on the CDR3 plus reference TRBV7-9 and TRBJ2-1, the full variable domain is DTGVSQNPRHKITKRGQNVTFRCDPISEHNRLYWYRQTLGQGPEFLTYFQNEAQLEKSRLLSDRFSAERPKGSFSTLEIQRTEQGDSAMYLCASSYEGGPGDNEQFFGPGTRLTVL.

This clonotype came up a few times. V gene TRBV5-1 combines with J gene TRBJ2-6, with D unclear. Germline values: CDR1 SGHRS, CDR2 YFSETQ. The length of the CDR3 is 14 residues. Trimming pared 4 bases from V and 4 bases from J, leaving 9 bases between. CDR3 sequence reads: CASSHITGANVLTF. The CDR3 nucleotides read TGCGCCAGCAGCCACATAACCGGGGCCAACGTCCTGACTTTC.

The chain links TRBV12-3 or TRBV12-4 to TRBJ2-4, with a weak D call TRBD1 (6 bases). The ends were cut back, 4 bases at V and 11 bases at J, with 24 bases in the middle. The CDR3 has 16 residues. DNA of the CDR3: TGTGCCAGCAGTTACTATCCAATACAGGGAGAAGGGGTTCAGTACTTC. As protein: CASSYYPIQGEGVQYF.

The chain recombines TRBV5-1 with TRBJ1-2; D unclear. Trimming took 4 bases from V and 7 from J, leaving 20 bases between them. CDR1 SGHRS and CDR2 YFSETQ come from the germline V gene. The CDR3 sequence is 15 residues long. CDR3 protein: CASSHNPQRSGGYTF. The CDR3 DNA sequence: TGCGCCAGCAGCCACAACCCACAGCGTTCGGGTGGCTACACCTTC.

The rearrangement joins TRBV7-2 to TRBJ2-3; 8 nucleotides agree with TRBD2. Germline assignment: CDR1 SGHTA and CDR2 FQGNSA. Trimming took 3 bases from V and 6 from J; bases not matched to a gene: 2. The CDR3 spans 13 residues. The CDR3 DNA sequence: TGTGCCAGCAGCTTCCCGGGGGGGGATACGCAGTATTTT. The encoded protein is CASSFPGGDTQYF.

V gene TRBV6-5 combines with J gene TRBJ1-2; D is unresolved. This CDR3 spans 14 amino acids. Germline loops: CDR1 MNHEY, CDR2 SVGAGI. V lost 6 bases to trimming and J lost 4 bases, with 15 bases between them. This chain's CDR3 is CASRAANPVYGYTF. Here the CDR3 DNA reads TGTGCCAGCAGGGCTGCAAACCCAGTCTATGGCTACACCTTC.

This chain joins TRBV20-1 and TRBJ2-5, with D hard to call. The germline CDR1 and CDR2 sequences are DFQATT and SNEGSKA (reference sequence). Trimming cost V 3 bases and J 1 base, with 6 bases left between them. The CDR3 runs 12 residues. The CDR3, as DNA: TGCAGTGCTAGGCAGGCCCAAGAGACCCAGTACTTC. It specifies CSARQAQETQYF.

The rearrangement links TRBV11-2 to TRBJ1-2, with a possible D match to TRBD1 (5 bases). Per germline, CDR1 SGHAT and CDR2 FQNNGV. V shed 5 bases and J shed 7 bases, with 20 bases lying between them. The CDR3 has 15 amino acids. In DNA form, the CDR3 reads TGTGCCAGCAGCCTACCGTCGAAGGGGATTGGTGGCTACACCTTC. Translated: CASSLPSKGIGGYTF.

The V call is TRBV13, the J call TRBJ2-7; 9 bases are a match to TRBD2. The V gene's germline CDR1 is PRHDT and CDR2 FYEKMQ (reference sequence). The CDR3 consists of 15 residues. The V gene end was trimmed by 5 bases and the J gene end by 4 bases; junction bases not matched to a gene: 9. CDR3 bases: TGTGCCAGCAGCCCCATGCAGCGGGGGGTTTACGAGCAGTACTTC. Translation: CASSPMQRGVYEQYF.

The gene calls are TRBV13 and TRBJ1-4; the match to TRBD1 covers 7 bases. Unmatched junction bases numbered 8, after V lost 3 bases and J lost 4 bases. From germline, CDR1 is PRHDT and CDR2 FYEKMQ (reference sequence). This CDR3 contains 16 residues. The CDR3 sequence is CASSFGPRGNNEKLFF. Written as DNA, the CDR3 is TGTGCCAGCAGCTTCGGGCCCAGGGGGAATAATGAAAAACTGTTTTTT.

This clonotype was observed a handful of times. The chain employs TRBV20-1 and TRBJ2-2, with D hard to call. The CDR3 extends over 14 amino acids. Germline assignment: CDR1 DFQATT and CDR2 SNEGSKA (reference sequence). Trimming stripped 3 bases from V and 6 bases from J, with 14 bases between. CDR3 sequence reads: CSASQMAGPGELFF. For the CDR3, the DNA is TGCAGTGCTAGTCAAATGGCCGGTCCCGGGGAGCTGTTTTTT.

This clonotype was detected a few times. J is TRBJ1-6 and V is TRBV27; no reliable D call. V dropped 5 bases and J dropped 3 bases, with 14 bases sitting between them. This CDR3 contains 16 residues. CDR1 and CDR2 (germline): MNHEY, SMNVEV (reference sequence). The CDR3 spells CASSVTEASYNSPLHF. CDR3 coding DNA: TGTGCCAGCAGTGTCACCGAGGCCAGCTATAATTCACCCCTCCACTTT.

This clonotype occurred many times. CDR3 loop: CASSFEGLYEQYF. CDR3 nucleotides: TGTGCCAGCAGCTTTGAAGGGCTCTACGAGCAGTACTTC. The chain uses TRBV7-2 and TRBJ2-7; D is unclear. The CDR3 covers 13 residues. Germline loops: CDR1 SGHTA, CDR2 FQGNSA. V lost 3 bases to trimming and J lost 3 bases, with 9 bases between them.

This clonotype appeared a few times. This sequence joins TRBV20-1 and TRBJ2-7; TRBD2 agrees at 10 bases. Germline V gene lookup returns CDR1 DFQATT and CDR2 SNEGSKA (reference sequence). CDR3 length: 13 amino acids. Losses at the gene ends were 3 bases for V and 6 bases for J; bases not matched to a gene: 5. The chain's CDR3 is CSASTSGAREQYF. For the CDR3, the DNA is TGCAGTGCTAGCACTAGCGGGGCCCGCGAGCAGTACTTC.

The rearrangement joins TRBV9 to TRBJ1-2; a weak D match, TRBD1 (6 bases). V dropped 2 bases and J dropped 3 bases, with 11 bases sitting between them. Germline CDR1 and CDR2: SGDLS and YYNGEE. The CDR3 consists of 14 residues. The CDR3 DNA sequence: TGTGCCAGCAGCGTCCGGGACAACGACTATGGCTACACCTTC. Its protein product is CASSVRDNDYGYTF.

This clonotype was seen only a few times. The rearrangement joins TRBV20-1 to TRBJ2-1, with 7 bases matching TRBD2. This CDR3 region has 13 residues. Germline trimming cut 5 bases from V and 4 bases from J; bases unmatched to any gene: 5. CDR1 DFQATT and CDR2 SNEGSKA come from the germline V gene (reference sequence). The chain's CDR3 is CSAPGLVYNEQFF. CDR3 nucleotide sequence: TGCAGTGCTCCCGGACTAGTTTACAATGAGCAGTTCTTC.

This chain connects TRBV21-1 to TRBJ2-7; whether TRBD1, the table's D call, matches the DNA was not checked. TRBV21-1 is classified as a pseudogene. The CDR3 totals 14 residues. The CDR3 DNA follows: TGTGCCAGCAGCGACCGGGACAGGTTTCACGAGCAGTACTTC. This sequence encodes CASSDRDRFHEQYF.

The chain employs TRBV20-1 and TRBJ2-1, with D perhaps being TRBD1 or TRBD2 (5 bases each). Germline-derived CDR1 and CDR2 are DFQATT and SNEGSKA (reference sequence). The CDR3 sequence is 14 residues long. Trimming took 6 bases from V and 5 from J, leaving 17 bases between them. The CDR3 sequence: CSAGVVASNNEQFF. The CDR3 region has the DNA TGCAGTGCAGGGGTGGTAGCGAGTAACAATGAGCAGTTCTTC.

This clonotype was seen only a few times. The rearrangement links TRBV7-9 to TRBJ2-5, with TRBD2 matching 9 bases. With V trimmed by 3 bases and J by 4 bases, 9 bases remained unmatched. The germline CDR1 and CDR2 sequences are SEHNR and FQNEAQ (reference sequence). CDR3 length equals 16 residues. CDR3 nucleotides: TGTGCCAGCAGCTTCTCTACGAGCGGGAGGAGAGAGACCCAGTACTTC. Translating it yields CASSFSTSGRRETQYF.

This chain uses TRBV20-1 with TRBJ2-2, with TRBD2 matching over 12 bases. Trimming at V came to 3 bases and at J to 7 bases, leaving 6 bases not matched to a gene. Looked up from germline, CDR1 is DFQATT and CDR2 is SNEGSKA (reference sequence). The CDR3 spans 15 residues. The CDR3 protein is CSARTSGGANGELFF. The DNA of the CDR3 is TGCAGTGCTAGGACTAGCGGGGGAGCTAACGGGGAGCTGTTTTTT.

The chain recombines TRBV20-1 with TRBJ2-4; the D gene is possibly TRBD1 (5 bases). V lost 5 bases, J lost 1 base, and 12 bases lay in between. Germline assignment: CDR1 DFQATT and CDR2 SNEGSKA (reference sequence). The CDR3 is 14 amino acids. CDR3 sequence (DNA): TGCAGTGCTCCTGAAGGGGCTGCCAAAAACATTCAGTACTTC. Protein: CSAPEGAAKNIQYF.

In its sample, this clonotype was seen a few times. The rearrangement links TRBV11-2 to TRBJ2-3; 8 bases match TRBD2. With V trimmed by 4 bases and J by 3 bases, 9 bases remained unmatched. CDR3 length equals 16 residues. CDR1 and CDR2 from the germline V gene are SGHAT and FQNNGV. CDR3: CASSSPAGVRTDTQYF. The CDR3 coding sequence is TGTGCCAGCAGCTCCCCAGCGGGAGTGCGGACAGATACGCAGTATTTT.

This chain uses TRBV4-2 with TRBJ2-3; 15 bases match TRBD2. Looked up from germline, CDR1 is LGHNA and CDR2 is YNFKEQ. The V gene end was trimmed by 0 bases and the J gene end by 4 bases; junction bases not matched to a gene: 11. This CDR3 contains 20 residues. The CDR3 sequence is CASSQEGLAGGTLGPDTQYF. The CDR3 DNA reads as TGTGCCAGCAGCCAAGAGGGACTAGCGGGAGGAACGTTGGGCCCAGATACGCAGTATTTT.

This clonotype has more than one count but fewer than ten. This chain joins TRBV27 and TRBJ2-7; D remains ambiguous. There are 13 residues in the CDR3. The V and J ends lost 3 bases and 2 bases respectively, with 8 bases between them. CDR1 is MNHEY, CDR2 SMNVEV, per germline (reference sequence). CDR3: CASSFRRTYEQYF. In DNA, the CDR3 is TGTGCCAGCAGTTTCCGGAGAACCTACGAGCAGTACTTC.

The chain joins TRBV2 to TRBJ2-3; 8 nucleotides line up with TRBD1. With V trimmed by 3 bases and J by 4 bases, 3 bases remained unmatched. Per germline, CDR1 SNHLY and CDR2 FYNNEI. The length of the CDR3 is 14 residues. The CDR3 here is CASSETGVADTQYF. CDR3 DNA: TGTGCCAGCAGTGAGACAGGGGTAGCAGATACGCAGTATTTT.

A few counts support this clonotype. The chain combines TRBV29-1 with TRBJ2-5; D call uncertain. This CDR3 has 13 amino acids. Trimming removed 2 bases at V and 5 bases at J, with 12 bases between. The germline V gene has CDR1 SQVTM and CDR2 ANQGSEA. The CDR3 coding sequence is TGCAGCGTTGAACCCCCGACGGACGAGACCCAGTACTTC. This sequence encodes CSVEPPTDETQYF.

The chain has TRBV20-1 and TRBJ1-5; possibly TRBD1 for D (6 bases). The germline V gene encodes CDR1 DFQATT and CDR2 SNEGSKA (reference sequence). The CDR3 totals 17 residues. V lost 0 bases to trimming and J lost 5 bases, with 20 bases between them. The CDR3 coding sequence is TGCAGTGCTAGAGATCCTGCGGGGACAAATGCCTATCAGCCCCAGCATTTT. This codes for CSARDPAGTNAYQPQHF.